Below, 31 T cell receptor beta chains from the same sample are listed, as sequenced in a study of T cells in tuberculosis. Time point meaning: new active TB diagnosis, blood taken before or within 7 days of starting treatment. Clones were sequenced by immunoSEQ multiplex PCR, and TCRdb holds only the in-frame ones, with some missing. Among about 30,000 clones listed, around 90% were seen once. Here the sequenced sample was PBMCs, taken at tuberculosis diagnosis. These receptors were taken from an adult with tuberculosis.

The table lists this clone with a few counts. The chain joins TRBV29-1 to TRBJ2-1; a weak D match, TRBD1 (6 bases). This CDR3 has 12 amino acids. Trimming left V 4 bases short and J 10 bases short, with 14 bases between. CDR1 is SQVTM and CDR2 is ANQGSEA in the germline V gene. The CDR3 DNA follows: TGCAGCGTTGGGACATATGGGACAGAGCAGTTCTTC. Protein product: CSVGTYGTEQFF.

The gene calls are TRBV10-2 and TRBJ2-1, with TRBD1 as a possible D gene (5 bases). The CDR3 spans 12 residues. Germline V lookup: CDR1 WSHSY, CDR2 SAAADI. Trimming left V 3 bases short and J 10 bases short, with 10 bases between. This CDR3 is CASSDWGFEQFF. In DNA, the CDR3 is TGCGCCAGCAGTGATTGGGGCTTCGAGCAGTTCTTC.

This rearrangement joins TRBV2 to TRBJ2-1; the match to TRBD2 covers 7 bases. The CDR3 has 13 residues. Looked up from germline, CDR1 is SNHLY and CDR2 is FYNNEI. V trimming: 6 bases; J trimming: 9 bases; junction bases outside the gene matches: 8. The CDR3 spells CASRPTGGSEQFF. The CDR3 DNA reads as TGTGCCAGCAGGCCCACCGGGGGGAGTGAGCAGTTCTTC.

The chain has TRBV5-1 and TRBJ1-2; unclear D gene. V lost 5 bases, J lost 4 bases, and 12 bases lay in between. The CDR3 loop spans 13 amino acids. CDR1 SGHRS and CDR2 YFSETQ come from the germline V gene. The CDR3: CASRQDTAYGYTF. The CDR3 DNA reads TGCGCCAGCAGACAAGACACCGCCTATGGCTACACCTTC.

This sequence joins TRBV10-2 and TRBJ2-3; 9 nucleotides match TRBD2. Germline assignment: CDR1 WSHSY and CDR2 SAAADI. V lost 7 bases to trimming and J lost 2 bases; unmatched junction nucleotides: 7. The CDR3 runs 15 residues. The CDR3 here is CASKAAGGATDTQYF. The CDR3 DNA reads as TGCGCCAGCAAGGCGGCGGGAGGGGCCACAGATACGCAGTATTTT.

V and J are TRBV2 and TRBJ1-1, with 9 nucleotides matching TRBD1. This CDR3 comprises 16 residues. From germline, CDR1 is SNHLY and CDR2 FYNNEI. Trimming cost V 4 bases and J 6 bases; bases outside gene matches: 12. CDR3: CASSGVQGAEGPEAFF. The CDR3 DNA follows: TGTGCCAGCAGTGGGGTACAGGGGGCCGAGGGCCCTGAAGCTTTCTTT.

The J gene is TRBJ2-7, the V gene TRBV9, with 8 positions matching TRBD2. CDR3 length: 15 residues. V was clipped by 0 bases and J by 0 bases; unmatched bases: 2. Germline V gene data show CDR1 as SGDLS and CDR2 as YYNGEE. The CDR3 DNA follows: TGTGCCAGCAGCGTAGAGAGCGGGAGCTCCTACGAGCAGTACTTC. Translation: CASSVESGSSYEQYF.

As regards this clone: The same CDR3 is also encoded by other DNA sequences in this sample. The CDR3 region has the DNA TGTGCCAGCAGCTTCGCCGACTCCAATCAGCCCCAGCATTTT. Protein sequence: CASSFADSNQPQHF. V is TRBV11-2 and J is TRBJ1-5; D remains ambiguous. Per the germline V gene, CDR1 is SGHAT and CDR2 is FQNNGV. V shed 3 bases and J shed 3 bases, with 9 bases lying between them. The CDR3 contains 14 residues. The full variable domain, completed using reference TRBV11-2 and TRBJ1-5, is EAGVAQSPRYKIIEKRQSVAFWCNPISGHATLYWYQQILGQGPKLLIQFQNNGVVDDSQLPKDRFSAERLKGVDSTLKIQPAKLEDSAVYLCASSFADSNQPQHFGDGTRLSIL.

This clone was seen a single time. The chain links TRBV11-3 to TRBJ2-7; 9 bases are shared with TRBD1. The ends lost 6 bases at V and 7 bases at J; junction bases unmatched: 19. Per the germline V gene, CDR1 is SGHNT and CDR2 is YENEEA. This CDR3 has 17 amino acids. CDR3 coding DNA: TGTGCCAGCAGTTATGGGACAGGGAACCATGGGAATACGGAGCAGTACTTC. Its protein is CASSYGTGNHGNTEQYF.

The chain combines TRBV6-1 with TRBJ1-5; maybe TRBD1 (6 bases). V lost 0 bases and J lost 1, with 13 bases in between. Germline V CDR1 and CDR2: MNHNS, SASEGT. The CDR3 is made up of 17 amino acids. DNA of the CDR3: TGTGCCAGCAGTGAAGCAGGCAGGGGAAGAAGCAATCAGCCCCAGCATTTT. Residues: CASSEAGRGRSNQPQHF.

The CDR3 DNA follows: TGTGCCATCAGCGGCGGGACTACGCAGTATTTT. Protein product: CAISGGTTQYF. The chain uses TRBV10-3 and TRBJ2-3; D perhaps matches TRBD2 (6 bases). Germline CDR1 and CDR2: ENHRY and SYGVKD. The CDR3 contains 11 residues. Trimming removed 6 bases at V and 8 bases at J, with 9 bases between.

The rearrangement links TRBV5-1 to TRBJ2-1; the D is unclear. The V gene's germline CDR1 is SGHRS and CDR2 YFSETQ. This CDR3 region has 11 residues. Trimming stripped 4 bases from V and 7 bases from J, with 6 bases between. The CDR3 spells CASSTYNEQFF. The CDR3 DNA follows: TGCGCCAGCAGCACTTATAATGAGCAGTTCTTC.

The chain carries TRBV28 and TRBJ2-1; a weak D match, TRBD1 (6 bases). The CDR3 loop spans 15 amino acids. Germline loops: CDR1 MDHEN, CDR2 SYDVKM. V shed 4 bases and J shed 5 bases, with 15 bases lying between them. CDR3 in amino acids: CASSWNRAPNNEQFF. CDR3 nucleotide sequence: TGTGCCAGCAGTTGGAACAGGGCACCGAACAATGAGCAGTTCTTC.

This clone was counted once. The chain recombines TRBV6-1 with TRBJ2-7; 8 nucleotides match TRBD1. The germline V gene has CDR1 MNHNS and CDR2 SASEGT. Trimming removed 6 bases from V and 3 bases from J; junction bases left unmatched: 7. The CDR3 spans 14 residues. CDR3: CASSGQGLGYEQYF. The CDR3 nucleotides are TGTGCCAGCAGCGGACAGGGACTCGGCTACGAGCAGTACTTC.

The chain employs TRBV30 and TRBJ1-5; a weak D match, TRBD1 (5 bases). The CDR3 is 17 amino acids. V was clipped by 1 base and J by 0 bases, with 16 bases between them. The germline CDR1 and CDR2 sequences are GTSNPN and SVGIG (reference sequence). CDR3 DNA: TGTGCCTGGAGTGATCGGGGGGGACTCGATAGCAATCAGCCCCAGCATTTT. It specifies CAWSDRGGLDSNQPQHF.

CDR3 in DNA: TGTGCCAGCAGCTTAAGGGCAGGGGATAAGTCTGGAAACACCATATATTTT. This translates into CASSLRAGDKSGNTIYF. The chain is built from TRBV7-8 and TRBJ1-3, with a weak D call TRBD1 (6 bases). CDR1 is SGHVS and CDR2 is FQNEAQ in the germline V gene. Deletions cut 2 bases from V and 1 base from J, with 15 bases between. CDR3 size: 17 residues.

This rearrangement joins TRBV6-5 to TRBJ2-2; no clear D gene. The CDR3 sequence is 16 residues long. Trimming left V 2 bases short and J 1 base short, with 11 bases between. Germline V gives CDR1 MNHEY, CDR2 SVGAGI. CDR3 amino acids: CASSYPNGVNTGELFF. The CDR3 region has the DNA TGTGCCAGCAGTTACCCTAACGGTGTGAACACCGGGGAGCTGTTTTTT.

The rearrangement joins TRBV5-5 to TRBJ2-7; D may be TRBD1 (5 bases). In germline, CDR1 is SGHKS, CDR2 YYEKEE (reference sequence). V lost 4 bases, J lost 2 bases, and 16 bases lay in between. This CDR3 is 15 amino acids long. The CDR3 sequence is CASSPEVGETYEQYF. Written as DNA, the CDR3 is TGTGCCAGCAGCCCAGAGGTAGGGGAAACCTACGAGCAGTACTTC.

This clone occurred once. The V and J genes are TRBV6-1 and TRBJ2-2, with D maybe TRBD2 (6 bases). CDR1 is MNHNS and CDR2 is SASEGT in the germline V gene. Trimming left V 6 bases short and J 3 bases short, with 14 bases between. The CDR3 length is 15 residues. The CDR3 DNA sequence: TGTGCCAGCAGACTCCGCGGGACGGACACCGGGGAGCTGTTTTTT. Translation gives CASRLRGTDTGELFF.

This chain links TRBV2 with TRBJ2-1; TRBD2 agrees at 7 bases. CDR3 size: 15 residues. Germline CDR1 is SNHLY and CDR2 is FYNNEI. J was trimmed by 3 bases and V by 7 bases; bases with no gene match: 9. CDR3 sequence reads: CASTPPAGIYNEQFF. The CDR3 DNA sequence: TGTGCCAGCACCCCCCCAGCGGGAATCTACAATGAGCAGTTCTTC.

V and J are TRBV5-1 and TRBJ2-1, with D uncertain. CDR3 length: 15 residues. The V gene lost 3 bases and the J gene lost 1 base, with 11 bases spanning the gap. The germline gives CDR1 SGHRS, CDR2 YFSETQ. The CDR3 protein is CASSSAEVSYNEQFF. The CDR3 DNA sequence: TGCGCCAGCAGCTCCGCCGAGGTGTCCTACAATGAGCAGTTCTTC.

This chain joins TRBV7-3 and TRBJ2-2; a possible D gene is TRBD2 (5 bases). V was cut by 10 bases and J by 3 bases, with 12 bases left in between. Looked up from germline, CDR1 is SGHTA and CDR2 is FQGTGA. There are 13 residues in the CDR3. The CDR3 loop is CATRGGYTGELFF. The CDR3 bases are TGTGCCACACGTGGAGGTTACACCGGGGAGCTGTTTTTT.

This chain connects TRBV23-1 to TRBJ2-7, with D perhaps TRBD1 (5 bases). TRBV23-1 carries the ORF label, with uncertain function. This CDR3 comprises 13 residues. V was cut by 6 bases and J by 3 bases, with 12 bases left in between. In DNA, the CDR3 is TGCGCCAGCAGCCCGGACACCTACTACGAGCAGTACTTC. Its translation is CASSPDTYYEQYF.

This chain uses TRBV5-1 with TRBJ2-3, with 8 bases that match TRBD2. V gave up 2 bases and J gave up 2 bases; unmatched junction bases: 4. This CDR3 spans 15 amino acids. Germline V gives CDR1 SGHRS, CDR2 YFSETQ. The CDR3 DNA reads as TGCGCCAGCAGCTTCCAGGGACTAGACACAGATACGCAGTATTTT. This gives the protein CASSFQGLDTDTQYF.

V is TRBV11-2 and J is TRBJ2-7, with 8 positions matching TRBD2. CDR3 length: 16 residues. The V gene end was trimmed by 5 bases and the J gene end by 9 bases; junction bases not matched to a gene: 18. Germline lookup yields CDR1 SGHAT and CDR2 FQNNGV. Here the CDR3 DNA reads TGTGCCAGCAGCCAACACGATAGCGGGGCCTCCCTTTGGCAGTACTTC. Translating gives CASSQHDSGASLWQYF.

The chain couples TRBV6-6 to TRBJ2-7, with no clear D. This CDR3 has 12 residues. Germline CDR1 reads MNHNY; CDR2 reads SVGAGI (reference sequence). Deletions cut 4 bases from V and 4 bases from J, with 8 bases between. The CDR3 sequence: CASSLAAYEQYF. The CDR3, as DNA: TGTGCCAGCAGTTTAGCAGCTTACGAGCAGTACTTC.

The rearrangement joins TRBV28 to TRBJ1-1; 7 bases map to TRBD1. In germline, CDR1 is MDHEN, CDR2 SYDVKM. CDR3 length: 16 amino acids. The trim removed 1 base at V and 0 bases at J, leaving 5 bases unmatched. CDR3 sequence: CASSLYTGTVNTEAFF. DNA of the CDR3: TGTGCCAGCAGTTTATATACGGGGACAGTGAACACTGAAGCTTTCTTT.

The chain couples TRBV11-2 to TRBJ2-7, with D maybe TRBD1 (6 bases). The CDR3 sequence is 15 residues long. With 4 bases removed from V and 2 bases from J, the gap between germline ends came to 15 bases. CDR1 and CDR2 (germline): SGHAT, FQNNGV. As DNA, the CDR3 is TGTGCCAGCAGCTCACCAGGACAGTCCCCCTACGAGCAGTACTTC. It codes for CASSSPGQSPYEQYF.

The chain combines TRBV9 with TRBJ2-3; unclear D gene. CDR1 is SGDLS, CDR2 YYNGEE, per germline. V was trimmed by 4 bases and J by 2 bases, leaving 8 bases between them. This CDR3 spans 13 amino acids. In DNA form, the CDR3 reads TGTGCCAGCAGCCCCTACTTCACAGATACGCAGTATTTT. Its protein is CASSPYFTDTQYF.

J is TRBJ1-5 and V is TRBV18; TRBD1 matches 8 bases. Trimming removed 3 bases from V and 12 bases from J; junction bases left unmatched: 7. CDR3 length: 13 residues. Germline lookup yields CDR1 KGHSH and CDR2 LQKENI. CDR3 DNA: TGTGCCAGCTCACCCCGCCCCGACAGGGGCCAGCATTTT. Its translation: CASSPRPDRGQHF.

This clone was seen a few times. This rearrangement joins TRBV13 to TRBJ2-2, with D perhaps matching TRBD2 (6 bases). The V end was cut by 5 bases, the J end by 3 bases, with 16 bases between. This CDR3 has 16 residues. The germline CDR1 and CDR2 sequences are PRHDT and FYEKMQ (reference sequence). This chain's CDR3 is CASSLQTSWYTGELFF. The CDR3 nucleotides are TGTGCCAGCAGCCTACAGACTAGTTGGTACACCGGGGAGCTGTTTTTT.